The 30 T cell receptor beta chains given below trace back to one sample, sequenced in a study of radiotherapy plus CTLA-4 blockade in lung cancer. TCRdb's table, derived via immunoSEQ multiplex PCR, lists solely in-frame clones and lacks some. The table records approximately 97,000 clones, roughly 80% of them present only once. The source was peripheral blood, collected from a patient treated with radiotherapy plus ipilimumab. These receptors all stem from a human donor with non-small cell lung cancer who had stable disease on radiotherapy plus ipilimumab.

This rearrangement joins TRBV7-9 to TRBJ2-7; D may be TRBD1 (5 bases). This CDR3 comprises 17 residues. V was clipped by 5 bases and J by 2 bases, with 22 bases between them. Germline CDR1 reads SEHNR; CDR2 reads FQNEAQ (reference sequence). CDR3 amino acids: CASSPQGAGFRAYEQYF. CDR3 in DNA: TGTGCCAGCAGCCCCCAAGGGGCAGGGTTTCGGGCCTACGAGCAGTACTTC.

This clone was observed once. This CDR3 reads CASSSDRVAFF. In DNA form, the CDR3 reads TGCGCCAGCAGCTCGGACAGGGTGGCTTTCTTT. This chain uses TRBV5-1 with TRBJ1-1, with 8 positions matching TRBD1. The CDR3 is 11 amino acids. Trimming at V came to 3 bases and at J to 11 bases, leaving 3 bases not matched to a gene. Germline V gene data show CDR1 as SGHRS and CDR2 as YFSETQ.

The chain combines TRBV18 with TRBJ1-1, with D hard to call. V lost 3 bases, J lost 6 bases, and 17 bases lay in between. This CDR3 has 15 residues. In germline, CDR1 is KGHSH, CDR2 LQKENI. The CDR3: CASSPRGTPVAEAFF. CDR3 DNA sequence: TGTGCCAGCTCACCGAGAGGAACCCCGGTCGCTGAAGCTTTCTTT.

The table lists this clone with a few counts. The chain recombines TRBV7-9 with TRBJ1-4; 9 bases map to TRBD1. J gave up 7 bases and V 10 bases, and 10 bases lay outside the gene matches. The V gene's germline CDR1 is SEHNR and CDR2 FQNEAQ (reference sequence). The CDR3 loop spans 14 amino acids. The CDR3 sequence is CATLPGQGGEKLFF. CDR3 bases: TGTGCCACCCTTCCGGGACAGGGCGGTGAAAAACTGTTTTTT.

The chain carries TRBV5-8 and TRBJ2-1; TRBD2 aligns across 9 bases. From germline, CDR1 is SGHTS and CDR2 YDEGEE. J gave up 9 bases and V 4 bases, and 14 bases lay outside the gene matches. The CDR3 is 16 amino acids. CDR3 loop: CASSPTGAGGRGEQFF. CDR3 nucleotide sequence: TGTGCCAGCAGCCCAACAGGGGCGGGAGGGCGGGGTGAGCAGTTCTTC.

This clone was counted a single time. V gene TRBV7-2 combines with J gene TRBJ1-5; maybe TRBD1 (5 bases). The CDR3 has 13 amino acids. Germline V lookup: CDR1 SGHTA, CDR2 FQGNSA. The V end was cut by 6 bases, the J end by 2 bases, with 8 bases between. CDR3 in amino acids: CASRGDGNQPQHF. The CDR3 region has the DNA TGTGCCAGCAGAGGGGACGGCAATCAGCCCCAGCATTTT.

This clone was seen only a few times. The chain uses TRBV30 and TRBJ1-1, with D possibly matching TRBD1 (5 bases). Trimming left V 0 bases short and J 0 bases short, with 20 bases between. Germline CDR1 and CDR2: GTSNPN and SVGIG (reference sequence). The CDR3 is made up of 18 amino acids. The CDR3 protein is CAWSVPSNIGTVNTEAFF. Written as DNA, the CDR3 is TGTGCCTGGAGTGTACCCTCTAATATCGGGACGGTGAACACTGAAGCTTTCTTT.

The chain has TRBV5-1 and TRBJ1-5; tentative D call: TRBD1 (6 bases). The germline V and J ends were trimmed by 4 bases and 5 bases, with 16 bases remaining between them. Germline loops: CDR1 SGHRS, CDR2 YFSETQ. The length of the CDR3 is 15 residues. The CDR3 loop reads CASSLGQGKDQPQHF. The CDR3 nucleotides read TGCGCCAGCAGCCTGGGGCAGGGGAAGGATCAGCCCCAGCATTTT.

J is TRBJ2-5 and V is TRBV19; D is uncertain. CDR1 and CDR2 from the germline V gene are LNHDA and SQIVND (reference sequence). V was shortened by 2 bases and J by 4 bases, with 14 bases between the two germline ends. The CDR3 consists of 15 residues. CDR3 in amino acids: CASSISRFPRETQYF. In DNA form, the CDR3 reads TGTGCCAGTAGTATAAGCAGGTTCCCTCGAGAGACCCAGTACTTC.

Here the CDR3 reads CASSTRQGETQYF. For the CDR3, the DNA is TGTGCCAGCAGCACGCGACAGGGTGAGACCCAGTACTTC. This chain connects TRBV11-2 to TRBJ2-5; TRBD1 aligns across 7 bases. This CDR3 has 13 residues. V was clipped by 5 bases and J by 5 bases; unmatched bases: 5. CDR1 is SGHAT and CDR2 is FQNNGV in the germline V gene. Full variable domain (remainder filled in from reference TRBV11-2 and TRBJ2-5): EAGVAQSPRYKIIEKRQSVAFWCNPISGHATLYWYQQILGQGPKLLIQFQNNGVVDDSQLPKDRFSAERLKGVDSTLKIQPAKLEDSAVYLCASSTRQGETQYFGPGTRLLVL.

The V call is TRBV11-2, the J call TRBJ2-3; 12 nucleotides match TRBD2. The CDR3 runs to 15 residues. The germline CDR1 and CDR2 sequences are SGHAT and FQNNGV. V gave up 4 bases and J gave up 4 bases; unmatched junction bases: 3. CDR3 in DNA: TGTGCCAGCAGCTCTGGACTAGCGGGACCAGATACGCAGTATTTT. Amino acids: CASSSGLAGPDTQYF.

The V gene is TRBV9, the J gene TRBJ1-3; D unresolved. This CDR3 has 14 amino acids. Germline CDR1 is SGDLS and CDR2 is YYNGEE. The V end lost 4 bases, the J end lost 3 bases, and 11 bases lay between the germline ends. CDR3 region: CASSPPGGGNTIYF. For the CDR3, the DNA is TGTGCCAGCAGCCCCCCGGGCGGTGGAAACACCATATATTTT.

The gene calls are TRBV27 and TRBJ1-5; 9 nucleotides match TRBD1. The CDR3 has 17 residues. Germline V gene lookup returns CDR1 MNHEY and CDR2 SMNVEV (reference sequence). V lost 8 bases and J lost 6; bases outside the gene matches: 17. The CDR3 sequence: CASVTDRDRVFAQPQHF. The CDR3 DNA reads TGTGCCAGCGTTACTGACCGGGACAGGGTTTTCGCTCAGCCCCAGCATTTT.

A note on this clone: The same CDR3 can be traced to other DNA sequences in this sample. This chain uses TRBV7-2 with TRBJ2-1; 10 positions match TRBD2. With V trimmed by 3 bases and J by 4 bases, 3 bases remained unmatched. The CDR3 has 15 amino acids. CDR1 and CDR2 from the germline V gene are SGHTA and FQGNSA. The CDR3 here is CASSFRTSGYNEQFF. CDR3 DNA: TGTGCCAGCAGCTTCCGGACTAGCGGATACAATGAGCAGTTCTTC.

The chain is built from TRBV18 and TRBJ2-2; no firm D call. CDR1 and CDR2 from the germline V gene are KGHSH and LQKENI. The CDR3 has 13 residues. Trimming left V 4 bases short and J 6 bases short, with 9 bases between. CDR3 nucleotide sequence: TGTGCCAGCTCACACAAAGGTTCCGGGGAGCTGTTTTTT. It translates to CASSHKGSGELFF.

The chain has TRBV5-6 and TRBJ2-3, with 7 nucleotides matching TRBD2. The trim removed 3 bases at V and 0 bases at J, leaving 10 bases unmatched. The CDR3 runs to 17 residues. Germline-derived CDR1 and CDR2 are SGHDT and YYEEEE. The CDR3 nucleotides are TGTGCCAGCAGCTCGCCTACCGGACTAGGGAGCACAGATACGCAGTATTTT. Amino acids: CASSSPTGLGSTDTQYF. Filled out from reference TRBV5-6 and TRBJ2-3, the complete variable domain reads DAGVTQSPTHLIKTRGQQVTLRCSPKSGHDTVSWYQQALGQGPQFIFQYYEEEERQRGNFPDRFSGHQFPNYSSELNVNALLLGDSALYLCASSSPTGLGSTDTQYFGPGTRLTVL.

V usage is TRBV28 and J usage is TRBJ1-5, with 12 bases identical to TRBD1. Germline CDR1 and CDR2: MDHEN and SYDVKM. The CDR3 sequence is 16 residues long. J lost 4 bases, V lost 5 bases, and 6 bases had no gene match. The CDR3 nucleotides read TGTGCCAGCAGTCCTTCGGGACAGGGGGCGAATCAGCCCCAGCATTTT. Its protein is CASSPSGQGANQPQHF. Together with reference TRBV28 and TRBJ1-5, the CDR3 gives the full variable domain: DVKVTQSSRYLVKRTGEKVFLECVQDMDHENMFWYRQDPGLGLRLIYFSYDVKMKEKGDIPEGYSVSREKKERFSLILESASTNQTSMYLCASSPSGQGANQPQHFGDGTRLSIL.

The V gene is TRBV23-1, the J gene TRBJ1-4; 8 nucleotides line up with TRBD1. TRBV23-1 is assigned to the ORF class and has an uncertain function. The CDR3 covers 14 residues. The junction had 7 bases not matched to a gene; V was cut back by 8 bases and J by 5 bases. CDR3 loop: CASPRDRPNEKLFF. CDR3 coding DNA: TGCGCCAGCCCTCGGGACAGGCCGAATGAAAAACTGTTTTTT.

This chain links TRBV5-5 with TRBJ2-6, with D possibly being TRBD1 (6 bases). V was pared by 3 bases and J by 4 bases, with 11 bases between. The CDR3 sequence is 15 residues long. Germline V CDR1 and CDR2: SGHKS, YYEKEE (reference sequence). The CDR3 region is CASSSQGNGANVLTF. CDR3 sequence (DNA): TGTGCCAGCAGCTCCCAGGGGAACGGGGCCAACGTCCTGACTTTC.

The genes are TRBV28 and TRBJ1-5; 8 positions agree with TRBD1. Germline CDR1 reads MDHEN; CDR2 reads SYDVKM. Trimming at V came to 4 bases and at J to 6 bases, leaving 2 bases not matched to a gene. The CDR3 contains 13 residues. As DNA, the CDR3 is TGTGCCAGCAGTTCAGGGGGCGTTCAGCCCCAGCATTTT. Residues: CASSSGGVQPQHF.

The rearrangement joins TRBV6-5 to TRBJ1-4, with TRBD1 as a possible D gene (6 bases). The V and J ends lost 8 bases and 5 bases respectively, with 18 bases between them. The CDR3 is 15 amino acids. Germline lookup yields CDR1 MNHEY and CDR2 SVGAGI. This CDR3 reads CASHSRGNWNEKLFF. The DNA of the CDR3 is TGTGCCAGCCACTCTAGGGGGAATTGGAATGAAAAACTGTTTTTT.

This sequence joins TRBV28 and TRBJ2-5; the D gene is possibly TRBD1 (6 bases). V was cut by 7 bases and J by 2 bases, with 11 bases left in between. CDR3 length: 13 amino acids. Germline CDR1 reads MDHEN; CDR2 reads SYDVKM. This chain's CDR3 is CASTTGQQETQYF. CDR3 nucleotides: TGTGCCAGCACCACCGGACAGCAAGAGACCCAGTACTTC.

J is TRBJ2-1 and V is TRBV28, with 9 bases fitting TRBD1. With V trimmed by 6 bases and J by 6 bases, 9 bases remained unmatched. Per the germline V gene, CDR1 is MDHEN and CDR2 is SYDVKM. CDR3 length equals 15 residues. As DNA, the CDR3 is TGTGCCAGCAGCGATCCCGGGACAGGGAGCAATGAGCAGTTCTTC. Its translation is CASSDPGTGSNEQFF.

J is TRBJ2-7 and V is TRBV7-6; 9 bases fit TRBD1. This CDR3 region has 14 residues. Per germline, CDR1 SGHVS and CDR2 FNYEAQ. After removal of 1 base from V and 5 bases from J, the junction contained 3 bases not matched to a gene. CDR3 nucleotides: TGTGCCAGCAGCTTAGGTGACAGGGGGGACGAGCAGTACTTC. Its protein is CASSLGDRGDEQYF.

This clone was picked up a small number of times. This chain uses TRBV6-1 with TRBJ1-6; TRBD1 matches at 7 bases. From germline, CDR1 is MNHNS and CDR2 SASEGT. The CDR3 totals 13 residues. The V segment lost 6 bases and the J segment 9 bases; nucleotides outside the gene matches: 5. The CDR3 region has the DNA TGTGCCAGCAGCATATCAGGGGGTTCACCCCTCCACTTT. The encoded protein is CASSISGGSPLHF.

This clone has a handful of counts. CDR3 nucleotides: TGCGCCCCAGGGAAGGGCAATCAGCCCCAGCATTTT. It specifies CAPGKGNQPQHF. This chain connects TRBV23-1 to TRBJ1-5, with TRBD1 as a possible D gene (5 bases). TRBV23-1 is filed as an ORF, its function uncertain. Trimming stripped 11 bases from V and 2 bases from J, with 10 bases between. There are 12 residues in the CDR3.

The rearrangement links TRBV6-4 to TRBJ2-1; 9 positions agree with TRBD2. J was trimmed by 5 bases and V by 2 bases; bases with no gene match: 7. CDR3 length: 16 amino acids. Germline CDR1 reads MRHNA; CDR2 reads SNTAGT. CDR3 coding DNA: TGTGCCAGCAGTGACATGTTAACTAGCGGGCACAATGAGCAGTTCTTC. Its protein product is CASSDMLTSGHNEQFF.

The chain joins TRBV7-3 to TRBJ2-5; D is possibly TRBD1 (6 bases). The DNA end is more similar to TRBJ2-7, so the J call may be wrong. CDR1 and CDR2 from the germline V gene are SGHTA and FQGTGA. CDR3 size: 15 residues. The CDR3 loop reads CASSDNRAGDYEQYF. The CDR3 DNA follows: TGTGCCAGCAGCGACAACAGGGCAGGGGACTACGAGCAGTACTTC.

The J gene is TRBJ2-7, the V gene TRBV30; weak D call: TRBD2 (6 bases). This CDR3 has 12 residues. Per the germline V gene, CDR1 is GTSNPN and CDR2 is SVGIG (reference sequence). The ends were cut back, 4 bases at V and 2 bases at J, with 9 bases in the middle. The DNA for the CDR3 is TGTGCCTGGACCGGGACTGCCTACGAGCAGTACTTC. Its translation is CAWTGTAYEQYF.

V gene TRBV9 combines with J gene TRBJ2-3; TRBD2 aligns across 10 bases. V shed 0 bases, J shed 6 bases, and the junction held 4 bases outside the gene matches. Per germline, CDR1 SGDLS and CDR2 YYNGEE. The CDR3 runs 15 residues. The CDR3 spells CASSVVAGGTDTQYF. CDR3 coding DNA: TGTGCCAGCAGCGTAGTAGCGGGAGGAACCGATACGCAGTATTTT.